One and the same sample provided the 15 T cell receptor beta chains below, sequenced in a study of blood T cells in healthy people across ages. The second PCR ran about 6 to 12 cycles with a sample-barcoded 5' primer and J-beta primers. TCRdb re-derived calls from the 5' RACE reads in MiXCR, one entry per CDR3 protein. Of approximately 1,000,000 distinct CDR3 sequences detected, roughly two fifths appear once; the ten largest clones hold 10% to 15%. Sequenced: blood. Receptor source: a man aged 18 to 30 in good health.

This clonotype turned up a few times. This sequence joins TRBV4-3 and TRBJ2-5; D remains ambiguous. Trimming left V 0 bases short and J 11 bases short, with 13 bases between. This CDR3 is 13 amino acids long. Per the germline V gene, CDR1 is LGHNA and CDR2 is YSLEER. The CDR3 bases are TGCGCCAGCAGCCAAGATTGGGCCGGTGAGCAGTACTTC. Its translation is CASSQDWAGEQYF.

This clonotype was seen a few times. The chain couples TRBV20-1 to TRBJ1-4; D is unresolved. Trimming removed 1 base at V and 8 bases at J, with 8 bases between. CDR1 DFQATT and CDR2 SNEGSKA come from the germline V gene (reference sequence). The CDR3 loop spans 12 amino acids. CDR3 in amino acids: CSARVVGEKLFF. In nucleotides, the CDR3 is TGCAGTGCTAGAGTAGTGGGCGAAAAACTGTTTTTT.

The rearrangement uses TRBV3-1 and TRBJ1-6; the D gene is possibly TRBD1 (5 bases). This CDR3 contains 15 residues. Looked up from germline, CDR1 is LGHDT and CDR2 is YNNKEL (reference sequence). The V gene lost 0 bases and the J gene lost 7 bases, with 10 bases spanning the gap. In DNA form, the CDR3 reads TGTGCCAGCAGCCAAGATGCCCGGGGGAATTCACCCCTCCACTTT. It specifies CASSQDARGNSPLHF.

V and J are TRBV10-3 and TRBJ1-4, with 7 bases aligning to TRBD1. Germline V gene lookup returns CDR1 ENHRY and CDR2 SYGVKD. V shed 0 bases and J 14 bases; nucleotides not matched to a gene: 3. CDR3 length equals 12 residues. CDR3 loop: CAISESDRVLFF. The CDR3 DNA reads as TGTGCCATCAGTGAGTCAGACAGGGTCCTGTTTTTT.

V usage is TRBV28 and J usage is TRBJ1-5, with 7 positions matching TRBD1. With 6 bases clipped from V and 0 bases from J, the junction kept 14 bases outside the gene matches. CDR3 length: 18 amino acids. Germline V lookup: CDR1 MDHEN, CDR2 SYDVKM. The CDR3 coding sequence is TGTGCCAGCAGCTTAGCCGGGACAGCGGATTATAGCAATCAGCCCCAGCATTTT. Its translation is CASSLAGTADYSNQPQHF.

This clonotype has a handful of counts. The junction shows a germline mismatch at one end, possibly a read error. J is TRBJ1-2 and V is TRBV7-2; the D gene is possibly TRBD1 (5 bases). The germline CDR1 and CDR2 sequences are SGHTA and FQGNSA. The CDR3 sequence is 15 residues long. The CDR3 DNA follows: TGTGCCAGCAGCAAAACGGAGACAGCCAACTATGGCTGCACCTTC. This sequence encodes CASSKTETANYGCTF.

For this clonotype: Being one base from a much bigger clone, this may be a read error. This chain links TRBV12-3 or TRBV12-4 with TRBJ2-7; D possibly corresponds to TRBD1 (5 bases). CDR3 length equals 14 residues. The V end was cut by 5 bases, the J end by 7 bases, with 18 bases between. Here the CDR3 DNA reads TGTGCCAGCAGTAGACGGACGGTGGACAATGAGCAGTACTTC. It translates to CASSRRTVDNEQYF.

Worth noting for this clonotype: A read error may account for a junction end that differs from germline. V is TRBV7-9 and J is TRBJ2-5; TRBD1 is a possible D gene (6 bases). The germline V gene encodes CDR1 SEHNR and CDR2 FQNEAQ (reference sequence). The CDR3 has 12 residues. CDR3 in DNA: TGTGCCAGAAGCTTAGCAAGACAGGACCAGTACTTC. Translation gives CARSLARQDQYF.

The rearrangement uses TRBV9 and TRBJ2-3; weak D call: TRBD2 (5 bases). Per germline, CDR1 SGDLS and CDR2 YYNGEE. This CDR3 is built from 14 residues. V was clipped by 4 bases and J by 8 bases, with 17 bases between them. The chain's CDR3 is CASSPSSPSPTQYF. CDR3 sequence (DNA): TGTGCCAGCAGCCCTTCTAGCCCCTCACCTACGCAGTATTTT.

CDR3 DNA: TGCGCCAGCAGCTTGGTGGGGATCAATGAGCAGTTCTTC. Translated: CASSLVGINEQFF. V and J are TRBV5-1 and TRBJ2-1; D remains unclear. V was pared by 0 bases and J by 6 bases, with 7 bases between. In germline, CDR1 is SGHRS, CDR2 YFSETQ. CDR3 length: 13 amino acids. Looking up the rest from reference TRBV5-1 and TRBJ2-1 gives the full variable domain: KAGVTQTPRYLIKTRGQQVTLSCSPISGHRSVSWYQQTPGQGLQFLFEYFSETQRNKGNFPGRFSGRQFSNSRSEMNVSTLELGDSALYLCASSLVGINEQFFGPGTRLTVL.

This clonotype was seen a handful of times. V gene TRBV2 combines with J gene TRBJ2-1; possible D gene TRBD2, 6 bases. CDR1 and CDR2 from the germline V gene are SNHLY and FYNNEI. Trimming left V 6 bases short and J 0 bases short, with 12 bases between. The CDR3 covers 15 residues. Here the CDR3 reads CASRGGRSSYNEQFF. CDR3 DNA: TGTGCCAGCAGAGGAGGGCGGAGCTCCTACAATGAGCAGTTCTTC.

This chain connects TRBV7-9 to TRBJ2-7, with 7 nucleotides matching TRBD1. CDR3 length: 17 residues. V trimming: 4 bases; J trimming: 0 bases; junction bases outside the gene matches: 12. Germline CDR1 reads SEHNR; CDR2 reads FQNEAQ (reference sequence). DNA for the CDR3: TGTGCCAGCAGCTCCCCGACAGGGCTAACCCTCTCCTACGAGCAGTACTTC. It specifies CASSSPTGLTLSYEQYF.

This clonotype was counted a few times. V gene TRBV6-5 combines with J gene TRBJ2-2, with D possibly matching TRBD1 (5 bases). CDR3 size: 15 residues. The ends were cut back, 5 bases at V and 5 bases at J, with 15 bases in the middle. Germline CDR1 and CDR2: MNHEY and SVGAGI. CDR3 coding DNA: TGTGCCAGCAGTCCAGACAGCCAAACGACCGGGGAGCTGTTTTTT. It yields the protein CASSPDSQTTGELFF.

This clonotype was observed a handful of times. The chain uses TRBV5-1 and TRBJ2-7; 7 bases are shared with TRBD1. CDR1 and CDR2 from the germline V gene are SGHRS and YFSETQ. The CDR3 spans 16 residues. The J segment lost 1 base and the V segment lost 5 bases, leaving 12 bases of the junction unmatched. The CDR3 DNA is TGCGCCAGCAGGGATATAGGGGGCACATCGTCCTACGAGCAGTACTTC. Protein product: CASRDIGGTSSYEQYF.

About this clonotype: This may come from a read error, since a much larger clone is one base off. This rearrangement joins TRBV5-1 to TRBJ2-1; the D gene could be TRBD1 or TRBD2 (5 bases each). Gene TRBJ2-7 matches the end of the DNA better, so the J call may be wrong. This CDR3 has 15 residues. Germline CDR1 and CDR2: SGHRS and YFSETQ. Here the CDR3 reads CASSLGGRGYNEQYF. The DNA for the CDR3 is TGCGCCAGCAGCTTGGGGGGCAGAGGGTACAATGAGCAGTACTTC.